This T cell receptor beta chain was captured by sequencing in a study of a mutant IDH1 vaccine in newly diagnosed glioma. Study-wide background: Males made up approximately 60% and females about 40% of treated patients, whose mean age was roughly 40 years. Patients were pretreated with radiotherapy, temozolomide, or both, mostly both.

TCRdb's copy holds only in-frame clones and misses some; the assay was immunoSEQ multiplex PCR. The table shows around 30,000 clones, with around four fifths occurring only once. Worth noting for this clone: Its antigen is undetermined.

CDR3 size: 12 residues. From germline, CDR1 is SGHTA and CDR2 FQGNSA. V gave up 5 bases and J gave up 9 bases, with 11 bases separating them. General study points: Of all patients, around 93% showed vaccine-induced immune responses.

The time point: baseline, week 1 (first vaccination visit). Regarding treatment: pre-vaccination baseline after standard-of-care therapy. Astrocytomas that were new, WHO grade 3 or 4, IDH1-mutant and ATRX-lost were present in the donors. The source is a man aged 50 or older with glioma. Some clones in this sample may be carry-over from other donors' samples. The source material was peripheral blood mononuclear cells (PBMCs), sampled from a glioma patient treated with radiotherapy, temozolomide or both. The chain is built from TRBV7-2 and TRBJ1-3, with D uncertain. Here the CDR3 reads CASSPGPGTIYF. The CDR3 DNA follows: TGTGCCAGCAGCCCCGGACCGGGCACCATATATTTT.